This T cell receptor (beta chain) was sequenced for a study of blood T cell repertoires in COVID-19. Study context: Sources were T cells, B-cell-depleted T cells, or PBMCs; the material itself was cDNA or gDNA.

Per the original methods: How many nucleated cells were present was estimated from reference gene primer amplification. TCRdb's table, derived via immunoSEQ multiplex PCR, lists solely in-frame clones and lacks some. V and J calls and clone size are those listed in that table; D and trimming were worked out from the DNA. The sample shows a few hundred thousand clones, around 87% of them seen only once. Participants spanned ages about 18 to 89 years and resided in about 24 US areas. Participants were placed into cohorts based on the clinical history they reported. Sequencing input: PBMCs or T cells enriched from blood (not recorded which). This TCR was recovered from a middle-aged man in a cohort exposed to, infected with or recovered from COVID-19 (not recorded which).

The CDR3 reads CASSAGTEAFF. CDR3 sequence (DNA): TGTGCCAGCAGCGCCGGGACAGAAGCTTTCTTT. The genes are TRBV9 and TRBJ1-1; a weak D match, TRBD1 (6 bases). Germline CDR1 and CDR2: SGDLS and YYNGEE. Trimming cost V 3 bases and J 8 bases, with 8 bases left between them. This CDR3 region has 11 residues. The whole variable domain, remainder taken from reference TRBV9 and TRBJ1-1, is DSGVTQTPKHLITATGQRVTLRCSPRSGDLSVYWYQQSLDQGLQFLIQYYNGEERAKGNILERFSAQQFPDLHSELNLSSLELGDSALYFCASSAGTEAFFGQGTRLTVV.